The T cell receptor (beta chain) described here comes from a study of cytomegalovirus exposure and HLA in healthy donors. The primer mix had 60 Vbeta and 13 Jbeta primers. Here immunoSEQ multiplex PCR was the method, and the copy in TCRdb shows in-frame clones only, minus some. The repertoire holds fewer than 110,000 clones, with approximately 72% as singletons. CDR3 length: 14 amino acids. Trimming at V came to 8 bases and at J to 6 bases, leaving 7 bases not matched to a gene. Per germline, CDR1 MDHEN and CDR2 SYDVKM. The TCR originated in a woman between 35 and 50 years old in good health and CMV-seronegative. The chain uses TRBV28 and TRBJ2-3, with 11 bases matching TRBD2. What was sequenced was PBMCs. The DNA for the CDR3 is TGTGCCAGCGAACCGGGACTAGCGGTTGATACGCAGTATTTT. Its protein is CASEPGLAVDTQYF.